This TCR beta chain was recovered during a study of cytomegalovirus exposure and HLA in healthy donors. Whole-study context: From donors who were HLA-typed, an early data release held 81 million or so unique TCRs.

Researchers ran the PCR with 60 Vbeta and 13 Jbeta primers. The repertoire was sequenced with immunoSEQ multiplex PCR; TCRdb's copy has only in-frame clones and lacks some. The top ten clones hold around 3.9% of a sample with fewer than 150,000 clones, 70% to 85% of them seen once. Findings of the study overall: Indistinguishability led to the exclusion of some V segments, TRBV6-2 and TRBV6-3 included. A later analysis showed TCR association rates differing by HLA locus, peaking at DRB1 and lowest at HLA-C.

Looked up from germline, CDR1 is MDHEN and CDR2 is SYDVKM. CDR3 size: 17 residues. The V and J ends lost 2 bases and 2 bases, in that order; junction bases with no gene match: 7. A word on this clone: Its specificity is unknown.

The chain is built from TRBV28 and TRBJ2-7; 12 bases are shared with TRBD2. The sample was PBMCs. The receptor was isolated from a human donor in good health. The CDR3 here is CASSLTPGLAGTYEQYF. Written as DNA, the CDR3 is TGTGCCAGCAGTTTAACCCCCGGACTAGCGGGGACCTACGAGCAGTACTTC.